What follows is one TCR beta chain and its context. These data belong to a study of tumour-infiltrating T cells in Burkitt lymphoma. Study background: Survival, overall and progression-free, tracked with productive clonality.

Assay used: immunoSEQ multiplex PCR; TCRdb lists only in-frame clones, some missing. Among around 3,000 clones listed, around three quarters were seen once. V lost 8 bases to trimming and J lost 1 base, with 14 bases between them. Germline CDR1 is SNHLY and CDR2 is FYNNEI. This CDR3 contains 14 residues. This receptor was taken from a human donor with diffuse large B-cell lymphoma. The chain links TRBV2 to TRBJ2-5, with unresolved D. The sample consisted of tumor tissue. CDR3 DNA: TGTGCCAGCTGGATTCGAAGTGTCCAAGAGACCCAGTACTTC. Encoded protein: CASWIRSVQETQYF. The full variable domain, its missing parts supplied by reference TRBV2 and TRBJ2-5, is EPEVTQTPSHQVTQMGQEVILRCVPISNHLYFYWYRQILGQKVEFLVSFYNNEISEKSEIFDDQFSVERPDGSNFTLKIRSTKLEDSAMYFCASWIRSVQETQYFGPGTRLLVL.